The 11 T cell receptor beta chains listed next were all sequenced from one sample in a study of response to subunit inactivated influenza vaccine. TCRdb re-derived calls from the RT-PCR reads in MiXCR, one entry per CDR3 protein. The sample lists approximately 530,000 distinct CDR3 sequences; approximately 7.6% were seen once. The specimen was PBMCs from blood, collected around 25 months after vaccination. These receptors originate from a man aged 45 to 75 who received an inactivated influenza vaccine.

This clonotype has a count of ten or more. The chain recombines TRBV9 with TRBJ2-1; 9 nucleotides align to TRBD2. Looked up from germline, CDR1 is SGDLS and CDR2 is YYNGEE. V was clipped by 2 bases and J by 0 bases; unmatched bases: 9. The CDR3 runs to 18 residues. CDR3 DNA: TGTGCCAGCAGCGTGGGTAGCGGGGGTTGGAGCTCCTACAATGAGCAGTTCTTC. Its protein product is CASSVGSGGWSSYNEQFF.

V is TRBV9 and J is TRBJ2-7; D ambiguous. The CDR3 loop spans 14 amino acids. The germline V and J ends were trimmed by 2 bases and 6 bases, with 15 bases remaining between them. Germline lookup yields CDR1 SGDLS and CDR2 YYNGEE. The DNA for the CDR3 is TGTGCCAGCAGCGTTGGACGGAATGCCGGCGAGCAGTACTTC. This encodes CASSVGRNAGEQYF.

This clonotype has only a few counts. This sequence joins TRBV7-2 and TRBJ1-2; D is unresolved. Trimming stripped 1 base from V and 1 base from J, with 7 bases between. This CDR3 comprises 14 residues. Germline CDR1 and CDR2: SGHTA and FQGNSA. The CDR3 region is CASSLGSVNYGYTF. CDR3 DNA sequence: TGTGCCAGCAGCTTAGGGTCCGTTAACTATGGCTACACCTTC.

The chain is built from TRBV20-1 and TRBJ1-1, with D perhaps matching TRBD1 (5 bases). The CDR3 is 12 amino acids. Between the trimmed V and J ends, which lost 5 bases and 4 bases, there was a span of 11 bases. Per the germline V gene, CDR1 is DFQATT and CDR2 is SNEGSKA (reference sequence). This chain's CDR3 is CSALPGGTEAFF. In DNA form, the CDR3 reads TGCAGTGCTTTGCCCGGGGGCACTGAAGCTTTCTTT.

This clonotype was seen ten or more times. The chain uses TRBV3-1 and TRBJ2-3, with TRBD2 as a possible D gene (6 bases). Germline CDR1 is LGHDT and CDR2 is YNNKEL (reference sequence). This CDR3 is 14 amino acids long. V lost 4 bases to trimming and J lost 3 bases, with 11 bases between them. CDR3 sequence reads: CASSRGDGTDTQYF. The CDR3 nucleotides are TGTGCCAGCAGCCGCGGGGACGGAACAGATACGCAGTATTTT.

This clonotype was counted at least ten times. This rearrangement joins TRBV5-1 to TRBJ1-2; 7 bases are shared with TRBD1. This CDR3 region has 14 residues. Germline V gene lookup returns CDR1 SGHRS and CDR2 YFSETQ. Trimming took 4 bases from V and 4 from J; bases not matched to a gene: 7. The CDR3 reads CASSPGQSPYGYTF. CDR3 sequence (DNA): TGCGCCAGCAGCCCGGGACAGTCCCCCTATGGCTACACCTTC.

V and J are TRBV7-2 and TRBJ2-2; 7 nucleotides line up with TRBD1. J was trimmed by 7 bases and V by 5 bases; bases with no gene match: 7. The CDR3 covers 14 residues. Germline V CDR1 and CDR2: SGHTA, FQGNSA. CDR3 nucleotide sequence: TGTGCCAGCAGCCCGGGACAGTCTAACGGGGAGCTGTTTTTT. The encoded protein is CASSPGQSNGELFF.

The chain couples TRBV7-9 to TRBJ2-5, with D maybe TRBD2 (5 bases). The CDR3 runs to 17 residues. Trimming cost V 2 bases and J 5 bases, with 21 bases left between them. Germline V gives CDR1 SEHNR, CDR2 FQNEAQ (reference sequence). CDR3 in DNA: TGTGCCAGCAGCTTACGTCCCGGACTCGGTCTCGGGGAGACCCAGTACTTC. Translation: CASSLRPGLGLGETQYF.

The V call is TRBV7-6, the J call TRBJ2-1; D is possibly TRBD1 (5 bases). Trimming pared 0 bases from V and 7 bases from J, leaving 13 bases between. The CDR3 consists of 15 residues. Germline-derived CDR1 and CDR2 are SGHVS and FNYEAQ. The CDR3 sequence: CASSLATAVENEQFF. For the CDR3, the DNA is TGTGCCAGCAGCTTAGCGACAGCTGTGGAAAATGAGCAGTTCTTC.

The rearrangement links TRBV6-2 or TRBV6-3 to TRBJ2-1; 8 bases are shared with TRBD1. Germline values: CDR1 MNHEY, CDR2 SVGEGT. The junction had 19 bases not matched to a gene; V was cut back by 6 bases and J by 3 bases. The CDR3 contains 19 residues. CDR3 DNA: TGTGCCAGCAGAACCGACTCGCAGGGGGCATCCCCCTTCTACAATGAGCAGTTCTTC. It yields the protein CASRTDSQGASPFYNEQFF.

The table lists this clonotype with many counts. The chain couples TRBV5-8 to TRBJ2-7; 8 bases fit TRBD2. CDR3 length: 14 residues. Germline V gene sequence: CDR1 SGHTS, CDR2 YDEGEE. The V gene end was trimmed by 6 bases and the J gene end by 4 bases; junction bases not matched to a gene: 9. This CDR3 is CASIARGGQYEQYF. DNA of the CDR3: TGTGCCAGCATCGCCCGGGGGGGCCAGTACGAGCAGTACTTC.